The present T cell receptor (beta chain) was sequenced within a study of blood T cell repertoires in COVID-19. Study-level background: Sources were T cells, B-cell-depleted T cells, or PBMCs; the material itself was cDNA or gDNA.

V lost 5 bases and J lost 3; bases outside the gene matches: 4. This CDR3 has 14 amino acids. CDR1 GTSNPN and CDR2 SVGIG come from the germline V gene (reference sequence). Clones were read by immunoSEQ multiplex PCR, and TCRdb kept only the in-frame ones, dropping some. The table includes about 200,000 clones, about 83% detected once. The sequence was collected from a woman aged 50 to 65 who had been exposed to COVID-19. Sequenced: PBMCs or T cells enriched from blood (not recorded which). The chain is built from TRBV30 and TRBJ2-2, with 9 positions matching TRBD1. CDR3 in amino acids: CAWETGGDTGELFF. For the CDR3, the DNA is TGTGCCTGGGAGACAGGGGGAGACACCGGGGAGCTGTTTTTT.